Presented here are 13 T cell receptor beta chains from one specimen sequenced in a study of immune heterogeneity within non-small cell lung tumors. Per sample, about 0.55 ug of bulk tumor genomic DNA was the template used. The authors collected several far-apart biopsies from each primary tumor during surgery. Undergoing curative surgery were patients whose non-small cell lung cancer was untreated and newly diagnosed. CDR3 of TCR beta was amplified by multiplex PCR that used 32 V and 13 J primers. TCRdb reprocessed the multiplex PCR reads via MiXCR and lists one record per CDR3 protein. The sample records about 4,600 distinct CDR3 sequences, about 40% being singletons. The material sequenced was lung tumor tissue. The receptors derive from a woman in her forties or fifties with non-small cell lung cancer.

By share, this clonotype counts as medium-sized. J is TRBJ2-5 and V is TRBV5-1, with 9 bases identical to TRBD1. The trim removed 6 bases at V and 5 bases at J, leaving 8 bases unmatched. Per germline, CDR1 SGHRS and CDR2 YFSETQ. The CDR3 runs to 14 residues. This CDR3 is CASTAGGTGETQYF. The CDR3 DNA follows: TGCGCCAGCACTGCAGGGGGGACAGGGGAGACCCAGTACTTC. Together with reference TRBV5-1 and TRBJ2-5, the CDR3 gives the full variable domain: KAGVTQTPRYLIKTRGQQVTLSCSPISGHRSVSWYQQTPGQGLQFLFEYFSETQRNKGNFPGRFSGRQFSNSRSEMNVSTLELGDSALYLCASTAGGTGETQYFGPGTRLLVL.

This clonotype has at least ten counts. This chain links TRBV6-1 with TRBJ2-1; 11 nucleotides agree with TRBD2. The CDR3 is 18 residues long. Germline CDR1 and CDR2: MNHNS and SASEGT. Trimming took 5 bases from V and 8 from J; bases not matched to a gene: 17. For the CDR3, the DNA is TGTGCCAGCAGTCAACCTGTCGTAGCGGGAGGGCCTTTCTATGAGCAGTTCTTC. Translated: CASSQPVVAGGPFYEQFF.

This clonotype was counted at least ten times. The CDR3 spells CASRTGKDGYTF. The CDR3 region has the DNA TGCGCCAGTCGGACAGGGAAGGATGGCTACACCTTC. This chain joins TRBV10-2 and TRBJ1-2; 8 nucleotides match TRBD1. The V gene end was trimmed by 9 bases and the J gene end by 6 bases; junction bases not matched to a gene: 6. The CDR3 has 12 residues. CDR1 is WSHSY, CDR2 SAAADI, per germline.

Relative to its sample, this clonotype is medium-sized. The V gene is TRBV20-1, the J gene TRBJ1-2; 12 nucleotides agree with TRBD1. CDR1 and CDR2 (germline): DFQATT, SNEGSKA (reference sequence). The CDR3 contains 14 residues. Losses at the gene ends were 6 bases for V and 8 bases for J; bases not matched to a gene: 10. CDR3 sequence: CSAPVGQGAGGYTF. The CDR3 DNA reads TGCAGTGCCCCAGTGGGACAGGGGGCGGGGGGCTACACCTTC.

Sample share makes this clonotype medium-sized (0.01 to 0.1%). This chain connects TRBV6-6 to TRBJ1-4, with TRBD1 as a possible D gene (5 bases). From germline, CDR1 is MNHNY and CDR2 SVGAGI (reference sequence). Trimming removed 2 bases at V and 8 bases at J, with 9 bases between. The CDR3 runs to 13 residues. In nucleotides, the CDR3 is TGTGCCAGCAGTTACGGTGGGGGGGAAAAACTGTTTTTT. It is translated as CASSYGGGEKLFF.

By frequency in the sample, this clonotype is medium-sized. This chain connects TRBV19 to TRBJ2-2; D is perhaps TRBD1 (6 bases). This CDR3 is built from 13 residues. The germline gives CDR1 LNHDA, CDR2 SQIVND (reference sequence). Trimming pared 8 bases from V and 1 base from J, leaving 8 bases between. In DNA, the CDR3 is TGTGCCAGTCCGGACAGGAACACCGGGGAGCTGTTTTTT. Translating it yields CASPDRNTGELFF.

V and J are TRBV9 and TRBJ1-5; TRBD1 might be the D (6 bases). There are 15 residues in the CDR3. Germline V gene lookup returns CDR1 SGDLS and CDR2 YYNGEE. V dropped 3 bases and J dropped 4 bases, with 14 bases sitting between them. The CDR3 DNA reads as TGTGCCAGCAGCGCGGGCGGACAGCTAAATCAGCCCCAGCATTTT. This translates into CASSAGGQLNQPQHF.

Within the sample, this clonotype is medium-sized. The V and J genes are TRBV9 and TRBJ1-6; D not resolved. V gave up 0 bases and J gave up 5 bases, with 6 bases separating them. The CDR3 totals 14 residues. Per the germline V gene, CDR1 is SGDLS and CDR2 is YYNGEE. The chain's CDR3 is CASSVGQDNSPLHF. The DNA for the CDR3 is TGTGCCAGCAGCGTAGGGCAGGATAATTCACCCCTCCACTTT.

This clonotype is medium-sized in the sample. The chain combines TRBV6-1 with TRBJ1-2; TRBD1 matches 9 bases. The CDR3 covers 13 residues. Trimming removed 7 bases from V and 7 bases from J; junction bases left unmatched: 7. CDR1 is MNHNS and CDR2 is SASEGT in the germline V gene. The CDR3 bases are TGTGCCAGCACCGAACAGGGGGCCGGTGGCTACACCTTC. Amino acid sequence: CASTEQGAGGYTF.

By share, this clonotype ranks as medium-sized. The chain is built from TRBV18 and TRBJ1-1; 8 nucleotides align to TRBD1. Germline V gene data show CDR1 as KGHSH and CDR2 as LQKENI. This CDR3 has 13 amino acids. With V trimmed by 3 bases and J by 4 bases, 1 base remained unmatched. CDR3 nucleotide sequence: TGTGCCAGCTCACCGCAGGGGGCCACTGAAGCTTTCTTT. It translates to CASSPQGATEAFF.

This clonotype is medium-sized within its sample. The chain couples TRBV30 to TRBJ1-1; TRBD1 aligns across 9 bases. The germline V gene has CDR1 GTSNPN and CDR2 SVGIG (reference sequence). V lost 7 bases to trimming and J lost 1 base; unmatched junction nucleotides: 4. The CDR3 spans 13 residues. The chain's CDR3 is CASGQGPNTEAFF. CDR3 coding DNA: TGTGCCTCGGGACAGGGCCCGAACACTGAAGCTTTCTTT.

Judged by abundance, this clonotype is large. The chain uses TRBV4-1 and TRBJ2-7, with unresolved D. This CDR3 spans 14 amino acids. The ends were cut back, 0 bases at V and 7 bases at J, with 13 bases in the middle. Germline CDR1 is MGHRA and CDR2 is YSYEKL. In DNA, the CDR3 is TGCGCCAGCAGCCAAGAGGAATTAGCTGGGGAGCAGTACTTC. It codes for CASSQEELAGEQYF.

This clonotype was found a few times. Being one base from a much bigger clone, this may be a read error. The V gene is TRBV14, the J gene TRBJ1-2; D gene ambiguous. CDR3 size: 12 residues. V was clipped by 4 bases and J by 4 bases, with 7 bases between them. Germline values: CDR1 SGHDN, CDR2 FVKESK. DNA for the CDR3: TGTGCCAGCAGCCTCATGGGCTATGGCTACACCTTC. Protein product: CASSLMGYGYTF.